These 32 T cell receptor beta chains share one sample of origin, sequenced in a study of identical twins. TCRdb analysed the 5' RACE reads with MiXCR anew, one entry per CDR3 protein. This table holds 400,000 to 500,000 distinct CDR3 sequences, around an eighth found once. The sample was also reused in another study, on yellow fever vaccine responses in identical twins.

The sequencing sample was made of CD4+ T cells sorted from blood. The receptor source for this set is a woman between 18 and 29 years old in good health.

This sequence joins TRBV6-2 or TRBV6-3 and TRBJ2-1; D may be TRBD1 (5 bases). In germline, CDR1 is MNHEY, CDR2 SVGEGT. The CDR3 is 12 amino acids. V gave up 6 bases and J gave up 8 bases, with 11 bases separating them. The CDR3 coding sequence is TGTGCCAGCAGCCAAACAGGATATGAGCAGTTCTTC. Amino acids: CASSQTGYEQFF.

The J gene is TRBJ2-3, the V gene TRBV3-1; 7 nucleotides line up with TRBD2. This CDR3 region has 15 residues. V lost 1 base and J lost 3; bases outside the gene matches: 4. Germline V gene sequence: CDR1 LGHDT, CDR2 YNNKEL (reference sequence). CDR3 residues: CASSQAGGVTDTQYF. The CDR3 nucleotides read TGTGCCAGCAGCCAAGCGGGGGGTGTAACAGATACGCAGTATTTT.

Ten or more counts support this clonotype. J is TRBJ2-1 and V is TRBV3-1, with 10 bases matching TRBD2. Losses at the gene ends were 0 bases for V and 9 bases for J; bases not matched to a gene: 14. Germline assignment: CDR1 LGHDT and CDR2 YNNKEL (reference sequence). This CDR3 is built from 18 residues. CDR3 residues: CASSQDRASGSILSEQFF. CDR3 coding DNA: TGTGCCAGCAGCCAAGATCGGGCTAGCGGGAGTATACTTAGTGAGCAGTTCTTC.

This clonotype was counted many times. This chain connects TRBV5-1 to TRBJ1-2; weak D call: TRBD1 (5 bases). The germline V gene encodes CDR1 SGHRS and CDR2 YFSETQ. The CDR3 spans 13 residues. V was cut by 4 bases and J by 2 bases, with 9 bases left in between. In DNA, the CDR3 is TGCGCCAGCAGCCCAGAGGGGAACTATGGCTACACCTTC. Translated, it gives CASSPEGNYGYTF.

The chain recombines TRBV5-1 with TRBJ2-5, with D tentatively TRBD2 (7 bases). The CDR3 has 18 amino acids. Germline V gene data show CDR1 as SGHRS and CDR2 as YFSETQ. The V end was cut by 4 bases, the J end by 0 bases, with 22 bases between. Here the CDR3 DNA reads TGCGCCAGCAGCGAAGGGGTGCGGGGGCCAATAAACCAAGAGACCCAGTACTTC. Protein: CASSEGVRGPINQETQYF.

The rearrangement uses TRBV9 and TRBJ2-7, with a possible D match to TRBD2 (6 bases). Germline CDR1 and CDR2: SGDLS and YYNGEE. V was pared by 2 bases and J by 5 bases, with 23 bases between. The CDR3 extends over 17 amino acids. In DNA, the CDR3 is TGTGCCAGCAGCGTTGACCCTCCGGGCCTAGCGAACGACGAGCAGTACTTC. Encoded protein: CASSVDPPGLANDEQYF. Full variable domain (outside the CDR3, taken from reference TRBV9 and TRBJ2-7): DSGVTQTPKHLITATGQRVTLRCSPRSGDLSVYWYQQSLDQGLQFLIQYYNGEERAKGNILERFSAQQFPDLHSELNLSSLELGDSALYFCASSVDPPGLANDEQYFGPGTRLTVT.

This clonotype was detected only a few times. This chain links TRBV5-1 with TRBJ2-2; 7 bases fit TRBD1. The germline gives CDR1 SGHRS, CDR2 YFSETQ. CDR3 size: 15 residues. V shed 4 bases, J shed 5 bases, and the junction held 8 bases outside the gene matches. The CDR3 nucleotides read TGCGCCAGCAGCCCAGGGGGTTTTATTACCGGGGAGCTGTTTTTT. It encodes CASSPGGFITGELFF.

The rearrangement joins TRBV5-1 to TRBJ1-5; a weak D match, TRBD1 (6 bases). Germline V gives CDR1 SGHRS, CDR2 YFSETQ. V was pared by 2 bases and J by 6 bases, with 12 bases between. CDR3 length: 14 residues. The CDR3 region is CASSFSGVGQPQHF. CDR3 DNA: TGCGCCAGCAGCTTCTCAGGGGTCGGTCAGCCCCAGCATTTT.

This clonotype was seen many times. The V and J genes are TRBV29-1 and TRBJ1-1; D unclear. V lost 1 base to trimming and J lost 1 base, with 10 bases between them. This CDR3 has 14 residues. Germline-derived CDR1 and CDR2 are SQVTM and ANQGSEA. The CDR3 nucleotides are TGCAGCGTTGAAGGGCCTGCAAAGAACACTGAAGCTTTCTTT. Encoded protein: CSVEGPAKNTEAFF.

This clonotype has more than one count but fewer than ten. This rearrangement joins TRBV7-3 to TRBJ2-5; D might be TRBD2 (6 bases). V lost 2 bases and J 5 bases, leaving 15 bases between the germline ends. The CDR3 is made up of 15 amino acids. Germline V gives CDR1 SGHTA, CDR2 FQGTGA. As DNA, the CDR3 is TGTGCCAGCAGCTTATCCCTCCCCGGGACTGAGACCCAGTACTTC. Its protein is CASSLSLPGTETQYF.

This rearrangement joins TRBV6-1 to TRBJ2-5; the match to TRBD1 covers 7 bases. The germline CDR1 and CDR2 sequences are MNHNS and SASEGT. Germline trimming cut 6 bases from V and 1 base from J; bases unmatched to any gene: 8. There are 15 residues in the CDR3. The CDR3 nucleotides read TGTGCCAGCAGGCCCCCGGGACAGCGCCAAGAGACCCAGTACTTC. Protein product: CASRPPGQRQETQYF.

The genes are TRBV12-3 or TRBV12-4 and TRBJ2-1, with TRBD2 matching 11 bases. This CDR3 has 17 residues. V was pared by 6 bases and J by 4 bases, with 11 bases of the junction left unmatched. CDR3 coding DNA: TGTGCCAGCAGCCAACATTCTAGCGGGGGGCAATACAATGAGCAGTTCTTC. The encoded protein is CASSQHSSGGQYNEQFF.

This clonotype was counted a few times. V and J are TRBV11-2 and TRBJ2-7; D gene unclear. Germline CDR1 reads SGHAT; CDR2 reads FQNNGV. Trimming removed 2 bases from V and 0 bases from J, with 20 bases in between. The CDR3 covers 18 residues. The CDR3: CASSLIGLAGGVSYEQYF. Written as DNA, the CDR3 is TGTGCCAGCAGCTTAATCGGCCTCGCAGGTGGGGTCTCCTACGAGCAGTACTTC. Combining the CDR3 with reference TRBV11-2 and TRBJ2-7 gives the whole variable domain EAGVAQSPRYKIIEKRQSVAFWCNPISGHATLYWYQQILGQGPKLLIQFQNNGVVDDSQLPKDRFSAERLKGVDSTLKIQPAKLEDSAVYLCASSLIGLAGGVSYEQYFGPGTRLTVT.

The chain combines TRBV7-2 with TRBJ2-1; 9 bases match TRBD2. Germline V lookup: CDR1 SGHTA, CDR2 FQGNSA. Trimming removed 2 bases from V and 6 bases from J; junction bases left unmatched: 11. This CDR3 region has 17 residues. CDR3 sequence (DNA): TGTGCCAGCAGCTTATCTAGCGGGATAGGGGCTAGCAATGAGCAGTTCTTC. It encodes CASSLSSGIGASNEQFF.

This chain links TRBV19 with TRBJ2-1, with unresolved D. Germline values: CDR1 LNHDA, CDR2 SQIVND (reference sequence). This CDR3 is built from 13 residues. Trimming took 3 bases from V and 3 from J, leaving 6 bases between them. The CDR3 protein is CASSMARYNEQFF. CDR3 sequence (DNA): TGTGCCAGTAGTATGGCCCGCTACAATGAGCAGTTCTTC.

The sample holds a few counts of this clonotype. V gene TRBV6-1 combines with J gene TRBJ2-2; the D gene is possibly TRBD2 (5 bases). Germline CDR1 reads MNHNS; CDR2 reads SASEGT. Trimming pared 7 bases from V and 1 base from J, leaving 10 bases between. The CDR3 contains 14 residues. This CDR3 reads CASMRARNTGELFF. CDR3 in DNA: TGTGCCAGCATGAGGGCTCGGAACACCGGGGAGCTGTTTTTT.

This clonotype appeared a few times. The chain recombines TRBV9 with TRBJ2-7; D may be TRBD1 (8 bases). The CDR3 runs 15 residues. V lost 2 bases to trimming and J lost 5 bases, with 17 bases between them. Germline CDR1 and CDR2: SGDLS and YYNGEE. CDR3 sequence (DNA): TGTGCCAGCAGCGTTCAGGGGGCAGGGGGGGACGAGCAGTACTTC. It encodes CASSVQGAGGDEQYF.

This clonotype has ten or more counts. The chain couples TRBV7-9 to TRBJ2-1; 8 bases line up with TRBD2. Germline V gene lookup returns CDR1 SEHNR and CDR2 FQNEAQ (reference sequence). This CDR3 is built from 17 residues. V was clipped by 0 bases and J by 4 bases; unmatched bases: 8. CDR3 amino acids: CASSLAPSGGVYNEQFF. The CDR3 bases are TGTGCCAGCAGCTTAGCGCCCTCGGGAGGGGTATACAATGAGCAGTTCTTC.

In its sample, this clonotype was seen a few times. The J gene is TRBJ2-7, the V gene TRBV9; 7 positions agree with TRBD1. The CDR3 contains 14 residues. V lost 3 bases and J lost 2; bases outside the gene matches: 5. Per the germline V gene, CDR1 is SGDLS and CDR2 is YYNGEE. This CDR3 is CASSARTGTYEQYF. The CDR3, as DNA: TGTGCCAGCAGCGCACGGACAGGAACCTACGAGCAGTACTTC.

The chain is built from TRBV23-1 and TRBJ2-1; tentative D call: TRBD1 (5 bases). TRBV23-1 is an ORF; its function is uncertain. This CDR3 has 15 residues. V lost 0 bases, J lost 11 bases, and 17 bases lay in between. CDR3 sequence: CASSQSLHSDRKQFF. In DNA, the CDR3 is TGCGCCAGCAGTCAATCGTTACACAGCGACAGAAAGCAGTTCTTC.

V gene TRBV5-1 combines with J gene TRBJ2-2; 8 bases line up with TRBD2. Germline V gene data show CDR1 as SGHRS and CDR2 as YFSETQ. The CDR3 is 17 amino acids. V trimming: 5 bases; J trimming: 5 bases; junction bases outside the gene matches: 14. CDR3 sequence (DNA): TGCGCCAGCAGTCGTTTGGCGGGAGGCGTTGGAACCGGGGAGCTGTTTTTT. Translating it yields CASSRLAGGVGTGELFF.

A few counts support this clonotype. The chain couples TRBV18 to TRBJ1-6; D is uncertain. The ends were cut back, 0 bases at V and 7 bases at J, with 4 bases in the middle. Germline V lookup: CDR1 KGHSH, CDR2 LQKENI. This CDR3 is built from 13 residues. The CDR3 here is CASSPPANSPLHF. CDR3 bases: TGTGCCAGCTCACCACCGGCGAATTCACCCCTCCACTTT.

This clonotype came up a few times. The rearrangement uses TRBV7-8 and TRBJ2-3; D unclear. Germline V gene lookup returns CDR1 SGHVS and CDR2 FQNEAQ. The V end was cut by 1 base, the J end by 0 bases, with 8 bases between. CDR3 length: 15 residues. The CDR3 spells CASSLVARSTDTQYF. The CDR3 coding sequence is TGTGCCAGCAGCTTAGTCGCGAGGAGCACAGATACGCAGTATTTT.

The chain employs TRBV3-1 and TRBJ2-3; D not resolved. The V end was cut by 0 bases, the J end by 6 bases, with 4 bases between. Germline CDR1 reads LGHDT; CDR2 reads YNNKEL (reference sequence). The CDR3 is 12 amino acids. The CDR3 sequence: CASSQERDTQYF. The CDR3 DNA sequence: TGTGCCAGCAGCCAAGAACGGGATACGCAGTATTTT.

The CDR3 DNA sequence: TGTGCCAGTAGTATAAGGGGGACAGGTTCGGATACGCAGTATTTT. Amino acids: CASSIRGTGSDTQYF. This chain joins TRBV19 and TRBJ2-3; 8 bases match TRBD1. The ends lost 2 bases at V and 6 bases at J; junction bases unmatched: 7. The germline V gene has CDR1 LNHDA and CDR2 SQIVND (reference sequence). The CDR3 totals 15 residues. Full variable domain (remainder filled in from reference TRBV19 and TRBJ2-3): DGGITQSPKYLFRKEGQNVTLSCEQNLNHDAMYWYRQDPGQGLRLIYYSQIVNDFQKGDIAEGYSVSREKKESFPLTVTSAQKNPTAFYLCASSIRGTGSDTQYFGPGTRLTVL.

The chain's CDR3 is CATSRGLAGNNEQFF. Here the CDR3 DNA reads TGTGCCACCAGCAGAGGTCTAGCGGGAAACAATGAGCAGTTCTTC. This rearrangement joins TRBV15 to TRBJ2-1, with 9 bases aligning to TRBD2. V trimming: 1 base; J trimming: 5 bases; junction bases outside the gene matches: 3. Germline-derived CDR1 and CDR2 are LNHNV and YYDKDF (reference sequence). The CDR3 is made up of 15 amino acids.

This clonotype was recorded at least ten times. The chain is built from TRBV10-2 and TRBJ2-2; D gene ambiguous. V was pared by 0 bases and J by 1 base, with 3 bases between. This CDR3 spans 14 amino acids. CDR1 is WSHSY and CDR2 is SAAADI in the germline V gene. This CDR3 reads CASSESGNTGELFF. In DNA form, the CDR3 reads TGCGCCAGCAGTGAGTCGGGGAACACCGGGGAGCTGTTTTTT.

In its sample, this clonotype was seen a few times. The chain joins TRBV20-1 to TRBJ2-3, with TRBD2 identical over 10 bases. Trimming took 3 bases from V and 2 from J; bases not matched to a gene: 14. The germline gives CDR1 DFQATT, CDR2 SNEGSKA (reference sequence). There are 18 residues in the CDR3. The CDR3 sequence: CSASGIIAGGSPTDTQYF. The CDR3 DNA follows: TGCAGTGCTAGCGGTATTATAGCGGGAGGCAGCCCCACAGATACGCAGTATTTT.

The chain recombines TRBV9 with TRBJ2-7; 8 bases are shared with TRBD2. CDR1 is SGDLS, CDR2 YYNGEE, per germline. With 0 bases clipped from V and 7 bases from J, the junction kept 12 bases outside the gene matches. The CDR3 extends over 16 amino acids. The CDR3 DNA is TGTGCCAGCAGCGTAGTAAGCGGGGGATCTACGGTTGAGCAGTACTTC. Translated: CASSVVSGGSTVEQYF.

The chain is built from TRBV20-1 and TRBJ1-6, with D tentatively TRBD1 (5 bases). In germline, CDR1 is DFQATT, CDR2 SNEGSKA (reference sequence). The CDR3 loop spans 16 amino acids. The germline V and J ends were trimmed by 3 bases and 7 bases, with 19 bases remaining between them. The CDR3: CSASPSGGPGNSPLHF. CDR3 DNA sequence: TGCAGTGCTAGTCCATCCGGGGGTCCCGGGAATTCACCCCTCCACTTT.

The sample holds a few counts of this clonotype. The rearrangement links TRBV5-4 to TRBJ2-4, with 9 positions matching TRBD1. This CDR3 comprises 14 residues. Germline V gene data show CDR1 as SGHNT and CDR2 as YYREEE (reference sequence). Trimming removed 0 bases from V and 7 bases from J; junction bases left unmatched: 2. The CDR3, as DNA: TGTGCCAGCAGCTTGGAAGGGACAGGGAACATTCAGTACTTC. As protein: CASSLEGTGNIQYF.

This clonotype was observed a handful of times. In DNA form, the CDR3 reads TGTGCCAGCAGTTTATCGGGGGCCCAATACGAGCAGTACTTC. Its protein is CASSLSGAQYEQYF. The chain carries TRBV27 and TRBJ2-7; maybe TRBD1 (6 bases). Trimming took 0 bases from V and 4 from J, leaving 10 bases between them. The CDR3 is 14 residues long. CDR1 and CDR2 (germline): MNHEY, SMNVEV (reference sequence).